A selection of T cell receptor beta chains follows, all from one sample in a study of technical replicates of blood from a few donors. Libraries were prepared by immunoSEQ multiplex PCR; TCRdb keeps only in-frame clonotypes and omits some of them. The data show about 59,000 clones, with 70% to 90% seen just once and 5.1% held by the top ten. Material: PBMCs. All receptors come from a human donor in good health. Some clones in this sample may be carry-over from other donors' samples. Both conserved end residues are part of each CDR3. D genes are given only for firm matches. The listing skips clone size in some rows; elsewhere it reads once, few, many or a size class.

cdr3_nt,cdr3_aa,clone_size,d_call,v_call,j_call
TGTGCCAGCAGTTTTGCTATAGACAGACTCAACACTGAAGCTTTCTTT,CASSFAIDRLNTEAFF,.,.,TRBV5-4,TRBJ1-1
TGTGCCAGTAGTATAGTGTCGGTTGCGGCTGCTGAGCAGTACTTC,CASSIVSVAAAEQYF,.,.,TRBV19,TRBJ2-7
TGTGCTAGTGGTCTAGGACAGGGACTAAATGAAAAACTGTTTTTT,CASGLGQGLNEKLFF,.,TRBD1,TRBV12-5,TRBJ1-4
TGTGCCATCAGTGAGTCGCTGGGCCTCGGCTACACCTTC,CAISESLGLGYTF,.,.,TRBV10-3,TRBJ1-2
TGTGCCAGCAGCACTCCAATAGCGGGGGACAATGAGCAGTTCTTC,CASSTPIAGDNEQFF,few,TRBD2,TRBV7-9,TRBJ2-1
TGTGCCAGCAGTTACTCGGGGGGGGGTGAGCAGTTCTTC,CASSYSGGGEQFF,.,TRBD2,TRBV6-5,TRBJ2-1
TGTGCCTGGAGTCCGACTAGCTACGAGCAGTACTTC,CAWSPTSYEQYF,few,.,TRBV30,TRBJ2-7
TGTGCCAGCAGCTTATATGGCGGAACCTACGAGCAGTACTTC,CASSLYGGTYEQYF,.,.,TRBV11-1,TRBJ2-7
TGCGCCAGCAGCCAAGATATGGCCGGGACAGACTATGGCTACACCTTC,CASSQDMAGTDYGYTF,.,TRBD1,TRBV4-3,TRBJ1-2
TGTGCCGTGACCAGCGGGGGGTTCGAGACCCAGTACTTC,CAVTSGGFETQYF,few,TRBD2,TRBV7-6,TRBJ2-5
TGTGCCAGCGGCTGGGCGGGGGGCACTACAGATACGCAGTATTTT,CASGWAGGTTDTQYF,once,TRBD2,TRBV7-8,TRBJ2-3
TGTGCCAGTAGTGTTACCGGGACACCTTACAACATTCAGTACTTC,CASSVTGTPYNIQYF,.,.,TRBV19,TRBJ2-4
TGTGCCAGCAGCTTTTTTACTAGCGGGAGGAATGAGCAGTTCTTC,CASSFFTSGRNEQFF,once,TRBD2,TRBV7-3,TRBJ2-1
TGTGCCAGCAGCCAGCCGGGTGTGGGTTCGGCTTTCTTT,CASSQPGVGSAFF,few,.,TRBV7-8,TRBJ1-1
TGCAGTGCTAGCCTAGCGGATGAGCAGTTCTTC,CSASLADEQFF,.,TRBD2,TRBV20-1,TRBJ2-1
TGTGCCAGCAGCCAGACAGGGGGGGGGTCGAACACCGGGGAGCTGTTTTTT,CASSQTGGGSNTGELFF,.,TRBD1,TRBV7-7,TRBJ2-2
TGCGCCAGCAGCCAAGAGACCAGGGGGAAAAACACCGGGGAGCTGTTTTTT,CASSQETRGKNTGELFF,.,TRBD1,TRBV4-3,TRBJ2-2